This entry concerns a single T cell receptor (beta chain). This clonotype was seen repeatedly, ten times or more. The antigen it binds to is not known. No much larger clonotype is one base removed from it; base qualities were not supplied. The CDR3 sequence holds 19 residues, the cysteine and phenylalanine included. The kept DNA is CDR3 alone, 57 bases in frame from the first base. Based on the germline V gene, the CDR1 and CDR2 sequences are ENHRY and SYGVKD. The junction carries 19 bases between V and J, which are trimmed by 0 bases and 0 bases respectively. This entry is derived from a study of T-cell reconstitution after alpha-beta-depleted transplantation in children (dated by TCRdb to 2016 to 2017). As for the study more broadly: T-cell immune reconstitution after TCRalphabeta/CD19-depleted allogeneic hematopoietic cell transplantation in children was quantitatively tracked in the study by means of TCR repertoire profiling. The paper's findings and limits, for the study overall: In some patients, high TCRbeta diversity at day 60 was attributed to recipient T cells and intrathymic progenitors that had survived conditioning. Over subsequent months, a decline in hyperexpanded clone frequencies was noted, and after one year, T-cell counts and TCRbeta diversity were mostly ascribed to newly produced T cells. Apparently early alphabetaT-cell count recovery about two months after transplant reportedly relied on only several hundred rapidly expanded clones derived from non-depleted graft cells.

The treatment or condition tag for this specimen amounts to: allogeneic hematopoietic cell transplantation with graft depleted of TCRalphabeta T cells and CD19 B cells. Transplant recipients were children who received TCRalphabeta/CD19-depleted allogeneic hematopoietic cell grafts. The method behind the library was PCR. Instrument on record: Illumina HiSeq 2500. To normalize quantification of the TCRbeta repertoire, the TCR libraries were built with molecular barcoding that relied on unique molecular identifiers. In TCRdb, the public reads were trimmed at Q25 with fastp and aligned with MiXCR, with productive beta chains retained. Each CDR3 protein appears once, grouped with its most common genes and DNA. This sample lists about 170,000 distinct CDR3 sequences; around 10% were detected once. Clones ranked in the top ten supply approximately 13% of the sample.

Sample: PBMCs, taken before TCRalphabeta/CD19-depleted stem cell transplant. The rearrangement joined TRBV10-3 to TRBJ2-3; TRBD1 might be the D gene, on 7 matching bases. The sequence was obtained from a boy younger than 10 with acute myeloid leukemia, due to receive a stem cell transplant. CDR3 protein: CAISESSRQGGTSTDTQYF. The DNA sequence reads TGTGCCATCAGTGAGTCGAGTAGACAGGGAGGCACTAGCACAGATACGCAGTATTTT.